These 28 T cell receptor beta chains share one sample of origin, sequenced in a study of cytomegalovirus exposure and HLA in healthy donors. The PCR was carried out with 60 Vbeta primers and 13 Jbeta primers. Only in-frame clones appear in the TCRdb table, and some are missing; sequencing was by immunoSEQ multiplex PCR. The table has about 82,000 clones, about 80% seen once. Sequencing used PBMCs. The origin of the receptors is a man in his fifties in good health and CMV-seronegative.

V gene TRBV10-3 combines with J gene TRBJ1-2; possible D gene TRBD1, 5 bases. The CDR3 totals 10 residues. In germline, CDR1 is ENHRY, CDR2 SYGVKD. V lost 11 bases to trimming and J lost 5 bases, with 9 bases between them. Here the CDR3 DNA reads TGTGCCGCGGGGGAATATGGCTACACCTTC. Its protein product is CAAGEYGYTF.

The chain recombines TRBV27 with TRBJ2-7; 7 bases are a match to TRBD1. Trimming removed 3 bases from V and 0 bases from J; junction bases left unmatched: 8. Germline lookup yields CDR1 MNHEY and CDR2 SMNVEV (reference sequence). This CDR3 has 16 residues. The DNA for the CDR3 is TGTGCCAGCAGTTTCACGGACAGGTGGAGCTCCTACGAGCAGTACTTC. This gives the protein CASSFTDRWSSYEQYF.

CDR3 loop: CASSMQGRGDGAFF. CDR3 coding DNA: TGTGCCAGTAGTATGCAGGGCAGGGGGGATGGAGCTTTCTTT. This chain links TRBV19 with TRBJ1-1; the match to TRBD1 covers 7 bases. Unmatched junction bases numbered 11, after V lost 3 bases and J lost 10 bases. Germline-derived CDR1 and CDR2 are LNHDA and SQIVND (reference sequence). This CDR3 is 14 amino acids long.

This chain links TRBV5-1 with TRBJ1-1; unclear D gene. Trimming removed 0 bases at V and 1 base at J, with 7 bases between. Germline V gene data show CDR1 as SGHRS and CDR2 as YFSETQ. The CDR3 extends over 14 amino acids. The CDR3 nucleotides read TGCGCCAGCAGCTTGGAGCCCCGGAACACTGAAGCTTTCTTT. Translated: CASSLEPRNTEAFF.

The chain uses TRBV18 and TRBJ2-5; TRBD2 agrees at 8 bases. The length of the CDR3 is 16 residues. CDR1 is KGHSH, CDR2 LQKENI, per germline. V shed 0 bases, J shed 1 base, and the junction held 4 bases outside the gene matches. The CDR3 reads CASSPPVAGFQETQYF. The CDR3 DNA reads TGTGCCAGCTCACCACCGGTAGCGGGGTTCCAAGAGACCCAGTACTTC.

This clone was recorded a few times. J is TRBJ1-1 and V is TRBV4-3; D ambiguous. Between the trimmed V and J ends, which lost 0 bases and 5 bases, there was a span of 13 bases. CDR3 length: 15 amino acids. CDR1 and CDR2 (germline): LGHNA, YSLEER. CDR3 nucleotide sequence: TGCGCCAGCAGCCAAGATTTAATGAGAGGGACTGAAGCTTTCTTT. This gives the protein CASSQDLMRGTEAFF.

The rearrangement uses TRBV5-1 and TRBJ1-2, with D tentatively TRBD1 (5 bases). Germline V gene data show CDR1 as SGHRS and CDR2 as YFSETQ. The V gene lost 5 bases and the J gene lost 0 bases, with 20 bases spanning the gap. The CDR3 length is 17 residues. The CDR3 sequence is CASRPSGGDGANYGYTF. The CDR3 DNA is TGCGCCAGCAGACCGTCCGGGGGGGACGGAGCTAACTATGGCTACACCTTC.

J is TRBJ2-7 and V is TRBV2; D is undetermined. The CDR3 is 12 residues long. Trimming removed 6 bases from V and 2 bases from J, with 8 bases in between. Germline loops: CDR1 SNHLY, CDR2 FYNNEI. CDR3 DNA sequence: TGTGCCAGCAGCAGTTATACCTACGAGCAGTACTTC. Its translation: CASSSYTYEQYF.

The chain couples TRBV7-2 to TRBJ2-1; possibly TRBD2 for D (7 bases). This CDR3 region has 17 residues. The ends were cut back, 4 bases at V and 3 bases at J, with 19 bases in the middle. Germline-derived CDR1 and CDR2 are SGHTA and FQGNSA. CDR3 in DNA: TGTGCCAGCAGCTACCTTCTTGGCGGGGGCCTCTACAATGAGCAGTTCTTC. This sequence encodes CASSYLLGGGLYNEQFF.

The rearrangement links TRBV7-2 to TRBJ1-2; the D is unclear. The CDR3 has 12 residues. CDR1 SGHTA and CDR2 FQGNSA come from the germline V gene. Trimming stripped 5 bases from V and 8 bases from J, with 12 bases between. The CDR3 DNA sequence: TGTGCCAGCAGCACAGCCTACAAGGGCTACACCTTC. Its protein product is CASSTAYKGYTF. The complete variable domain, with remaining parts taken from reference TRBV7-2 and TRBJ1-2, reads GAGVSQSPSNKVTEKGKDVELRCDPISGHTALYWYRQSLGQGLEFLIYFQGNSAPDKSGLPSDRFSAERTGGSVSTLTIQRTQQEDSAVYLCASSTAYKGYTFGSGTRLTVV.

The chain has TRBV9 and TRBJ1-1; 9 bases line up with TRBD1. Germline CDR1 is SGDLS and CDR2 is YYNGEE. V was pared by 0 bases and J by 10 bases, with 7 bases of the junction left unmatched. The CDR3 extends over 14 amino acids. The CDR3 is CASSVGGQGSRAFF. CDR3 nucleotide sequence: TGTGCCAGCAGCGTAGGGGGACAGGGTAGTAGAGCTTTCTTT.

As DNA, the CDR3 is TGCGCCAGCAGCTTGGTGTCTAGCCCCTACAATGAGCAGTTCTTC. It translates to CASSLVSSPYNEQFF. This chain links TRBV5-1 with TRBJ2-1, with D possibly being TRBD2 (5 bases). Trimming pared 0 bases from V and 2 bases from J, leaving 9 bases between. CDR3 length equals 15 residues. CDR1 and CDR2 (germline): SGHRS, YFSETQ.

The V gene is TRBV7-8, the J gene TRBJ2-3, with 7 positions matching TRBD1. CDR3 length: 14 amino acids. V lost 5 bases to trimming and J lost 4 bases; unmatched junction nucleotides: 6. CDR1 SGHVS and CDR2 FQNEAQ come from the germline V gene. This CDR3 is CASSKDRAADTQYF. CDR3 nucleotides: TGTGCCAGCAGCAAAGACAGGGCAGCAGATACGCAGTATTTT.

The genes are TRBV7-9 and TRBJ1-2; D is perhaps TRBD1 (5 bases). Germline V gives CDR1 SEHNR, CDR2 FQNEAQ (reference sequence). The CDR3 loop spans 15 amino acids. Deletions cut 3 bases from V and 1 base from J, with 12 bases between. CDR3 bases: TGTGCCAGCAGCTTTGGGCAGGGCTATAACTATGGCTACACCTTC. This translates into CASSFGQGYNYGYTF. The whole variable domain, remainder taken from reference TRBV7-9 and TRBJ1-2, is DTGVSQNPRHKITKRGQNVTFRCDPISEHNRLYWYRQTLGQGPEFLTYFQNEAQLEKSRLLSDRFSAERPKGSFSTLEIQRTEQGDSAMYLCASSFGQGYNYGYTFGSGTRLTVV.

This chain links TRBV2 with TRBJ2-7; a weak D match, TRBD1 (5 bases). Germline-derived CDR1 and CDR2 are SNHLY and FYNNEI. This CDR3 spans 12 amino acids. V was trimmed by 7 bases and J by 5 bases, leaving 12 bases between them. This chain's CDR3 is CASTERQHEQYF. The CDR3, as DNA: TGTGCCAGCACCGAGAGACAGCACGAGCAGTACTTC.

The chain employs TRBV18 and TRBJ2-2; 7 nucleotides match TRBD1. CDR1 is KGHSH, CDR2 LQKENI, per germline. V was clipped by 1 base and J by 0 bases; unmatched bases: 2. CDR3 length: 16 residues. CDR3 nucleotide sequence: TGTGCCAGCTCACCACTGGGACAGACGAACACCGGGGAGCTGTTTTTT. Its protein product is CASSPLGQTNTGELFF.

The chain carries TRBV4-3 and TRBJ1-2; D is unclear. Trimming removed 0 bases at V and 7 bases at J, with 12 bases between. The CDR3 contains 14 residues. CDR1 is LGHNA, CDR2 YSLEER, per germline. The CDR3 sequence: CASSQDPQSGGYTF. In DNA, the CDR3 is TGCGCCAGCAGCCAAGACCCTCAGTCGGGTGGCTACACCTTC.

V usage is TRBV18 and J usage is TRBJ1-5, with 10 bases aligning to TRBD1. The trim removed 0 bases at V and 5 bases at J, leaving 4 bases unmatched. CDR1 KGHSH and CDR2 LQKENI come from the germline V gene. The CDR3 is made up of 16 amino acids. The CDR3, as DNA: TGTGCCAGCTCACCACCCGTAGGACAGGGGGATCAGCCCCAGCATTTT. Its translation: CASSPPVGQGDQPQHF.

This rearrangement joins TRBV19 to TRBJ1-2, with D uncertain. The germline V and J ends were trimmed by 1 base and 8 bases, with 26 bases remaining between them. This CDR3 contains 18 residues. Per the germline V gene, CDR1 is LNHDA and CDR2 is SQIVND (reference sequence). The CDR3 loop reads CASSIGRSRRPAPGGYTF. The CDR3 DNA follows: TGTGCCAGTAGTATAGGTAGGTCCAGACGACCCGCCCCGGGGGGCTACACCTTC.

The J gene is TRBJ2-7, the V gene TRBV9, with a tentative D call TRBD2 (6 bases). The CDR3 runs 15 residues. Trimming shortened V by 3 bases and J by 0 bases, and 13 bases separated the two germline ends. Germline V CDR1 and CDR2: SGDLS, YYNGEE. Here the CDR3 reads CASSGPGLDSYEQYF. The CDR3, as DNA: TGTGCCAGCAGCGGACCGGGACTTGACTCCTACGAGCAGTACTTC.

This clone was seen a handful of times. The rearrangement uses TRBV7-6 and TRBJ1-6, with TRBD1 matching over 10 bases. The junction had 9 bases not matched to a gene; V was cut back by 1 base and J by 0 bases. CDR1 and CDR2 (germline): SGHVS, FNYEAQ. The CDR3 has 20 residues. CDR3 DNA sequence: TGTGCCAGCAGCTTAGGCCCGGACAGGGGGATAAGCTCCTATAATTCACCCCTCCACTTT. Amino acid sequence: CASSLGPDRGISSYNSPLHF.

J is TRBJ2-7 and V is TRBV9; 7 bases align to TRBD1. The CDR3 length is 13 residues. CDR1 SGDLS and CDR2 YYNGEE come from the germline V gene. V lost 3 bases, J lost 6 bases, and 6 bases stayed unmatched. The CDR3 loop is CASSGHTGVEQYF. The CDR3 nucleotides are TGTGCCAGCAGCGGCCACACAGGGGTCGAGCAGTACTTC.

V is TRBV15 and J is TRBJ2-1; no reliable D call. The CDR3 contains 13 residues. The germline gives CDR1 LNHNV, CDR2 YYDKDF (reference sequence). Trimming cost V 5 bases and J 10 bases, with 15 bases left between them. The CDR3, as DNA: TGTGCCACCAGCGAGGTGGTTGGCGGAGAGCAGTTCTTC. Amino acid sequence: CATSEVVGGEQFF.

The count of this clone is one. The chain links TRBV19 to TRBJ1-5; D not certain. With 5 bases removed from V and 7 bases from J, the gap between germline ends came to 9 bases. Germline CDR1 LNHDA, CDR2 SQIVND (reference sequence). The CDR3 length is 12 residues. The chain's CDR3 is CASSVSRQPQHF. The CDR3 DNA sequence: TGTGCCAGTAGTGTTTCGCGACAGCCCCAGCATTTT.

The rearrangement uses TRBV10-3 and TRBJ1-2, with TRBD1 matching 9 bases. The CDR3 length is 13 residues. Per the germline V gene, CDR1 is ENHRY and CDR2 is SYGVKD. V gave up 7 bases and J gave up 6 bases; unmatched junction bases: 6. The CDR3 is CAIMGTGKDGYTF. The CDR3 bases are TGTGCCATCATGGGGACAGGGAAAGATGGCTACACCTTC.

Points on this clone: The junction departs from the called germline gene at one end, perhaps through a read error. The chain recombines TRBV7-9 with TRBJ2-3; D unclear. Germline assignment: CDR1 SEHNR and CDR2 FQNEAQ (reference sequence). CDR3 size: 13 residues. The CDR3 DNA reads as TGTTCCAGCAGCTCCATTTTCACAGATACGCAGTATTTT. Its translation is CSSSSIFTDTQYF. Drawing the rest from reference TRBV7-9 and TRBJ2-3, the complete variable domain is DTGVSQNPRHKITKRGQNVTFRCDPISEHNRLYWYRQTLGQGPEFLTYFQNEAQLEKSRLLSDRFSAERPKGSFSTLEIQRTEQGDSAMYLCSSSSIFTDTQYFGPGTRLTVL.

This sequence joins TRBV6-1 and TRBJ2-7; TRBD1 matches 9 bases. The germline CDR1 and CDR2 sequences are MNHNS and SASEGT. The V gene end was trimmed by 4 bases and the J gene end by 7 bases; junction bases not matched to a gene: 17. CDR3 length: 17 residues. The CDR3 reads CASSGSGQGGSLREQYF. The CDR3 DNA sequence: TGTGCCAGCAGTGGATCGGGACAGGGAGGGTCCCTACGAGAGCAGTACTTC.

This chain uses TRBV30 with TRBJ2-3; D is uncertain. Germline loops: CDR1 GTSNPN, CDR2 SVGIG (reference sequence). The CDR3 is 18 residues long. V was cut by 0 bases and J by 0 bases, with 19 bases left in between. The CDR3 spells CAWSVRSGRAASTDTQYF. The CDR3 DNA sequence: TGTGCCTGGAGTGTACGGAGTGGTCGTGCGGCGAGCACAGATACGCAGTATTTT. Using reference TRBV30 and TRBJ2-3 for the parts outside the CDR3, the full variable domain is SQTIHQWPATLVQPVGSPLSLECTVEGTSNPNLYWYRQAAGRGLQLLFYSVGIGQISSEVPQNLSASRPQDRQFILSSKKLLLSDSGFYLCAWSVRSGRAASTDTQYFGPGTRLTVL.